This T cell receptor beta chain originates from a study of blood T cell repertoires in COVID-19. Study-wide context: The origin of the acute and convalescent COVID-19 samples was the United States, Italy and Spain. Sources were T cells, B-cell-depleted T cells, or PBMCs; the material itself was cDNA or gDNA.

Authors' methods: Nucleated cell number was recorded as an estimate derived from reference gene primer amplification. Measured with immunoSEQ multiplex PCR; TCRdb has only the in-frame clones, and not every one. The V and J calls and clone size are taken from that table; D and trimming were inferred from the DNA. The table has 250,000 to 300,000 clones, approximately 90% seen once. J lost 0 bases, V lost 5 bases, and 10 bases had no gene match. Germline V gene sequence: CDR1 SGHNT, CDR2 YENEEA. This CDR3 comprises 17 residues. This clone was seen just once. The sample comprised peripheral blood. This clonotype was obtained from a woman in her forties or fifties who had recovered from COVID-19. This chain joins TRBV11-3 and TRBJ2-1, with 7 nucleotides matching TRBD2. The CDR3 nucleotides are TGTGCCAGCAGCCCCCTTCTCGGGGGGAGCTCCTACAATGAGCAGTTCTTC. Protein product: CASSPLLGGSSYNEQFF.